The clone carrying this TCR beta chain showed up many times. This sample is part of a study of spatial heterogeneity in lung cancer. Sample time point: sample taken at primary tumor resection. Frozen PBMC, nontumor lung or tumor provided whole RNA, which was sequenced unsorted. The donor group consisted of roughly 76 patients who had untreated, early-stage non-small cell lung cancer. CDR1 is SEHNR and CDR2 is FQNEAQ in the germline V gene (reference sequence). The CDR3 runs 13 residues. V lost 5 bases and J lost 8, with 15 bases in between. TCRdb re-analysed the 5' RACE reads in MiXCR, keeping a single row per CDR3 protein. This table has 25,000 or so distinct CDR3 sequences, around 13% appearing once.

This chain links TRBV7-9 with TRBJ1-1; D uncertain. This clonotype originated in a female donor with early-stage non-small cell lung cancer. The source material was PBMCs, sampled at surgery. CDR3 loop: CASSPMGREEAFF. The DNA of the CDR3 is TGTGCCAGCAGCCCGATGGGAAGGGAAGAAGCTTTCTTT.